The entry below describes one T cell receptor (beta chain). Which antigen it targets is not known. Within one base of it there is no much larger clone, and no base qualities were kept. Using the deep immunoSEQ assay, TCR CDR3 regions were amplified from genomic DNA by multiplex PCR. Extracted genomic DNA from each cell subset was distributed evenly across all wells of several immunoSEQ 96-well plates, and each plate was treated as a replicate. For sorted subsets, each replicate PCR was loaded with approximately 0.2 ug genomic DNA, equivalent to 25,000 to 35,000 T cell genomes. The purified libraries were quantified using a Qubit 3.0 fluorometer, sized with a Bioanalyzer 2100, and then quantified again using the KAPA Library Quantification kit. Each immunoSEQ 96-well plate was sequenced on its own single-read 150-cycle Illumina NextSeq 550 flow cell. In the original analysis: Because the immunoSEQ output included only junctional sequences and no quality scores, the filtering could not be the same as the filtering used for full-length reads. To assign V/J genes and CDR3, sequences were annotated against IMGT germline references using PyIR, a Python wrapper for IgBLAST v1.9. Reads were filtered out if the reads had weak V/J assignments (E-value above 1e-6), no CDR3, stop codons, out-of-frame junctions, or ambiguous translated residues. A V3J clonotype was defined by an identical inferred V gene, J gene, and CDR3 amino acid sequence. To compute the percentage overlap between repertoires, the number of shared unique clonotypes was divided by the size of the smaller repertoire. RTK rarefaction, the Chao1 estimator, and Recon v2.1 estimates of unobserved clonotypes were used to assess repertoire richness. Generation probabilities were computed with OLGA for all TCRbeta clonotypes obtained by the gDNA method from four donors. Here the immuneACCESS table is served through TCRdb, limited to in-frame sequences with V and J called. Missing clones are a known gap in these copies; in checked studies unresolved V genes cover under half, and the rest lacks a known reason. V, J and clone size are taken as reported in that table, and D and trimming were inferred from the DNA itself. The sample profile shows fewer than 400,000 clones; 74% of them were found once. 10% of the sample is taken by the ten largest.

The donors were healthy, HIV-negative adults with no recently reported acute infections or vaccinations. All donors were Caucasian adults living in Nashville, Tennessee, USA. CD4+ T cells were enriched by magnetic negative selection, after which naive cells were positively selected on CD45RA and the negative fraction was taken as the memory subset. Blood was collected by leukapheresis, and PBMCs were isolated by Ficoll-Histopaque density gradient centrifugation and then cryopreserved in liquid nitrogen vapor phase. Analytical flow cytometry was used to check the purity and quantity of every magnetically sorted T cell population. Genomic DNA was isolated from each sorted fraction and quantified by UV absorbance on a Nanodrop 2000c. The source of the sample is a study of shared clonotypes between healthy human individuals (dated by TCRdb to the early 2020s). Concerning the study at large: Three men and a couple of women, aged 18 to 49 years, made up the cohort. Per donor, three plates each were used for CD4 naive and CD4 memory, two for CD8 naive, and one for CD8 memory. Libraries were prepared and TCR repertoires were sequenced by different laboratories using diverse techniques, in order to increase sequencing depth and limit assay-specific biases. Each donor's leukapheresis produced roughly between roughly 0.94 and 9.5 billion PBMCs. To estimate repertoire size and how much clonotype sharing occurs between individuals, the study deeply sequenced the blood TCR repertoires of about five healthy adults. What the research found in general, with its limitations: Sampling was restricted to blood, and TCR repertoires in tissue are likely to differ from TCR repertoires in blood. When a few donors were compared, the shared fraction of clonotypes was roughly 5% for naive CD4, approximately 3.3% for naive CD8, roughly 2.5% for memory CD4, and around 0.37% for memory CD8. Higher generation probabilities were observed for clonotypes shared by all four sorted-subset donors than for non-shared clonotypes. Estimated clonotype richness was generally larger for naive than for memory subsets. Rarefaction of sorted-subset datasets indicated incomplete sequencing despite the large sequencing depth. Because the study included a small number of donors, the genetic and exposure-history diversity represented was limited. Pairwise subsampling indicated that sequencing depth was expected to affect the degree of clonotype sharing among donors.

Sequencing was performed on memory CD4+ T cells sorted from blood. The cell subset or site tag for this specimen amounts to: CD45RA-negative fraction. This receptor was obtained from a man younger than 40 in good health.

The sequenced DNA is TGTGCCAGCAGTGAAGGGACATGGGCCTCCGAGCAGTACTTC. Its protein is CASSEGTWASEQYF. The chain joins TRBV2 to TRBJ2-7, with TRBD1 perhaps the D gene, on 5 matching bases. There are 14 amino acids in the CDR3, from cysteine to phenylalanine inclusive. The sequence is cut down to CDR3 DNA, 42 bases in frame from base 1. CDR1 and CDR2 are drawn from the germline V gene: SNHLY, FYNNEI. The V and J ends are trimmed by 1 base and 6 bases, leaving 13 bases between them.